This T cell receptor beta chain was sequenced for a study of cytotoxic CD8 clonotypes in ibrutinib-treated CLL. Per germline, CDR1 MDHEN and CDR2 SYDVKM. The CDR3 has 14 residues. The ends were cut back, 6 bases at V and 7 bases at J, with 16 bases in the middle. Clones were sequenced by immunoSEQ multiplex PCR, and TCRdb holds only the in-frame ones, with some missing. The data show over 120,000 clones, about 70% seen once. V gene TRBV28 combines with J gene TRBJ2-4, with D tentatively TRBD2 (5 bases). The sequence derives from a human donor with chronic lymphocytic leukemia. This sample comprised PBMCs, obtained after 24 months of ibrutinib treatment. This chain's CDR3 is CASRPRDYRNIQYF. Here the CDR3 DNA reads TGTGCCAGCAGGCCAAGAGACTATAGGAACATTCAGTACTTC.